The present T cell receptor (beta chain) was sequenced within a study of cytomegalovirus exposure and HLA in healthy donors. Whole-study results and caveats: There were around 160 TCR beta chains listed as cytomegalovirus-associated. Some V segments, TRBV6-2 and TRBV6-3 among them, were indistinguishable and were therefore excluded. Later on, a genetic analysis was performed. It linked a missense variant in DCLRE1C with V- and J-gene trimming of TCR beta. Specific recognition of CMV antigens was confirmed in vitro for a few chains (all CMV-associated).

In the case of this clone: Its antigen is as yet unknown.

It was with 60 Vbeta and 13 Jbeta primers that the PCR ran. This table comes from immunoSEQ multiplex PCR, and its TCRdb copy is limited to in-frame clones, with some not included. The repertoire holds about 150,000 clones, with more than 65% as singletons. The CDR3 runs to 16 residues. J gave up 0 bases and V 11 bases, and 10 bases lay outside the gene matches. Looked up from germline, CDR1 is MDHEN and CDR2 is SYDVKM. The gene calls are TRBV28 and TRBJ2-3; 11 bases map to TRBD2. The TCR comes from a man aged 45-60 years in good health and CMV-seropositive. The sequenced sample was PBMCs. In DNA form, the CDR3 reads TGTGCCGTCTCTTCTCGGACTAGCGGGAGCACAGATACGCAGTATTTT. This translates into CAVSSRTSGSTDTQYF.